The next 2 T cell receptor beta chains were all read from a single sample in a study of blood T cell repertoires in COVID-19. Method: immunoSEQ multiplex PCR; TCRdb's copy keeps in-frame clones and lacks some. Among 150,000 to 180,000 clones listed, over 75% were seen once. The sequenced material came from peripheral blood. These receptors were obtained from a man aged 55 to 69 with COVID-19, enrolled during active disease.

CDR3 sequence reads: CAFPGLGNTGELFF. The CDR3 nucleotides read TGTGCCTTCCCGGGACTAGGGAACACCGGGGAGCTGTTTTTT. J is TRBJ2-2 and V is TRBV30, with TRBD2 identical over 8 bases. Per the germline V gene, CDR1 is GTSNPN and CDR2 is SVGIG (reference sequence). The CDR3 is 14 residues long. V was pared by 7 bases and J by 1 base, with 5 bases of the junction left unmatched. The full variable domain, in which reference TRBV30 and TRBJ2-2 provide the parts outside the CDR3, is SQTIHQWPATLVQPVGSPLSLECTVEGTSNPNLYWYRQAAGRGLQLLFYSVGIGQISSEVPQNLSASRPQDRQFILSSKKLLLSDSGFYLCAFPGLGNTGELFFGEGSRLTVL.

The V gene is TRBV14, the J gene TRBJ2-3; D gene ambiguous. The V gene lost 0 bases and the J gene lost 6 bases, with 19 bases spanning the gap. CDR1 is SGHDN, CDR2 FVKESK, per germline. The CDR3 consists of 17 residues. CDR3 bases: TGTGCCAGCAGCCAAGATCTTGAACCCTTATACTCCGATACGCAGTATTTT. Its translation: CASSQDLEPLYSDTQYF. The entire variable domain, with the rest obtained from reference TRBV14 and TRBJ2-3, is as follows: EAGVTQFPSHSVIEKGQTVTLRCDPISGHDNLYWYRRVMGKEIKFLLHFVKESKQDESGMPNNRFLAERTGGTYSTLKVQPAELEDSGVYFCASSQDLEPLYSDTQYFGPGTRLTVL.